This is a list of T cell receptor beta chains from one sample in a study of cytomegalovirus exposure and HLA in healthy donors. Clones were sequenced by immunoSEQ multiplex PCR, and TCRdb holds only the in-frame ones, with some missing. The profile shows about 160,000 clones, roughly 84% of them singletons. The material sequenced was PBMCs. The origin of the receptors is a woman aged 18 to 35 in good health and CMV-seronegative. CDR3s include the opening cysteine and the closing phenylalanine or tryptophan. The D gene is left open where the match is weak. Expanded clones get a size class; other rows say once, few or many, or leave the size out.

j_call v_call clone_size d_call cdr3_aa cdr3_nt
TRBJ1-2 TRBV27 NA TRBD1 CASSSGTGGAVGNYGYTF TGTGCCAGCAGTTCCGGGACAGGGGGCGCCGTGGGAAACTATGGCTACACCTTC
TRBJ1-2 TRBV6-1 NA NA CASSEDSPPYGYTF TGTGCCAGCAGCGAGGACAGCCCTCCTTATGGCTACACCTTC
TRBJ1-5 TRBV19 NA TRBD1 CASSIAGGLQPQHF TGTGCCAGTAGTATCGCAGGGGGCCTACAGCCCCAGCATTTT
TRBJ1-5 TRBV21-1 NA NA CASSIGREANQPQHF TGTGCCAGCAGCATCGGCCGGGAAGCCAATCAGCCCCAGCATTTT
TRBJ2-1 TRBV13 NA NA CASSFNRGAYNEQFF TGTGCCAGCAGCTTTAATCGGGGAGCCTACAATGAGCAGTTCTTC
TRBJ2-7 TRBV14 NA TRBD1 CASSQGWPGGWEQYF TGTGCCAGCAGCCAAGGATGGCCAGGGGGTTGGGAGCAGTACTTC
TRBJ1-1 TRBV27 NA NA CASKRTGTKNTEAFF TGTGCCAGCAAAAGAACCGGGACAAAGAACACTGAAGCTTTCTTT
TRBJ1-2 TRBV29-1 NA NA CSVAQGAGGYTF TGCAGCGTAGCCCAGGGCGCCGGGGGCTACACCTTC
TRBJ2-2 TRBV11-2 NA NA CASSLSNTGELFF TGTGCCAGCAGCTTATCTAACACCGGGGAGCTGTTTTTT
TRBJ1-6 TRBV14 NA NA CASSQGGGLDSPLHF TGTGCCAGCAGCCAAGGTGGAGGTCTAGATTCACCCCTCCACTTT
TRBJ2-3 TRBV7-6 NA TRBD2 CASSSLAGGSTDTQYF TGTGCCAGCAGCTCTTTAGCGGGGGGGAGCACAGATACGCAGTATTTT
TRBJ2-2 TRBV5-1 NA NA CASSPAAKGDTGELFF TGCGCCAGCAGCCCGGCGGCCAAGGGGGACACCGGGGAGCTGTTTTTT
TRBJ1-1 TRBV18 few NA CASSPMPRGGDTEAFF TGTGCCAGCTCACCAATGCCCAGGGGAGGGGACACTGAAGCTTTCTTT
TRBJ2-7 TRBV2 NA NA CASRHTGSYEQYF TGTGCCAGCAGACATACAGGGTCCTACGAGCAGTACTTC
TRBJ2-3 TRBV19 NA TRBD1 CASSIQPRGHGWADTQYF TGTGCCAGTAGTATACAACCCAGGGGGCATGGTTGGGCAGATACGCAGTATTTT
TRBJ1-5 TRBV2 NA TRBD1 CASRVTGSYQPQHF TGTGCCAGCAGAGTGACAGGGAGCTATCAGCCCCAGCATTTT
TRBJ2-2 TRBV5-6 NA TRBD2 CASTTEAGGIKNTGELFF TGTGCCAGCACCACAGAGGCGGGGGGGATCAAGAACACCGGGGAGCTGTTTTTT
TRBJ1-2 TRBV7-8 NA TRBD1 CASSLPGGLHGYTF TGTGCCAGCAGCTTACCAGGGGGGCTCCATGGCTACACCTTC
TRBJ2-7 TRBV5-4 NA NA CASSQDFYEQYF TGTGCCAGCTCACAGGATTTTTACGAGCAGTACTTC
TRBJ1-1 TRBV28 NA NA CALQPQGLNTEAFF TGTGCCCTACAACCCCAGGGCTTGAACACTGAAGCTTTCTTT
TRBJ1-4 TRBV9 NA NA CASSGGTTNEKLFF TGTGCCAGCAGCGGCGGGACAACTAATGAAAAACTGTTTTTT
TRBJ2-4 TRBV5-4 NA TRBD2 CASSLTSGGANSQYF TGTGCCAGCAGCTTGACTAGCGGGGGGGCCAACAGTCAGTACTTC
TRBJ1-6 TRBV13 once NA CASSLRGQYNSPLHF TGTGCCAGCAGCCTTCGCGGACAGTATAATTCACCCCTCCACTTT
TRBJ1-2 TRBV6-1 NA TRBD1 CATHRGGTPNYGYTF TGTGCCACCCACAGGGGAGGAACCCCTAACTATGGCTACACCTTC
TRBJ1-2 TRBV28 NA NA CASSLAVITVYGYTF TGTGCCAGCAGTTTGGCGGTCATTACCGTTTATGGCTACACCTTC
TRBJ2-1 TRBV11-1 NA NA CASSSRVTSNEQFF TGTGCCAGCAGCTCACGCGTGACTAGCAATGAGCAGTTCTTC
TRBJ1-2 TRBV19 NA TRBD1 CASSIRDRGTSTF TGTGCCAGTAGTATCCGGGACAGGGGGACGTCCACCTTC
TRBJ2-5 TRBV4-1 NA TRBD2 CASSQDVGTSGGTQYF TGCGCCAGCAGCCAAGATGTCGGGACTAGTGGAGGGACCCAGTACTTC
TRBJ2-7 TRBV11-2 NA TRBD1 CASSPSTGGGYEQYF TGTGCCAGCAGCCCCTCGACAGGGGGCGGGTACGAGCAGTACTTC
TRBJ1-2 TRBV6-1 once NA CASSEAYWGGGKYGYTF TGTGCCAGCAGTGAAGCCTATTGGGGAGGGGGAAAATATGGCTACACCTTC